This T cell receptor beta chain is drawn from a study of early T cells in non-severe SARS-CoV-2 infection. Study-level findings and limits: Reliance on VDJdb matching favored anti-spike CD8 responses; private and CD4 specificities were missed.

Researchers attached unique molecular identifiers to individual cDNA molecules. TCRdb reanalysed the 5' RACE reads using MiXCR and keeps one entry per CDR3 protein. The sample consists of some 78,000 distinct CDR3 sequences, 13% of them appearing once. This clonotype appeared many times. Its target is not known. This CDR3 spans 15 amino acids. Germline-derived CDR1 and CDR2 are SGHRS and YFSETQ. The ends lost 8 bases at V and 4 bases at J; junction bases unmatched: 9. Material for sequencing was whole blood. This receptor was obtained from an adult who was a healthcare worker with PCR-confirmed SARS-CoV-2 infection or an uninfected control (not recorded which). The V call is TRBV5-1, the J call TRBJ2-2, with TRBD1 matching over 9 bases. The CDR3 loop is CASERTGASTGELFF. The CDR3 DNA sequence: TGCGCCAGTGAAAGGACAGGGGCGAGCACCGGGGAGCTGTTTTTT.